What follows are 16 T cell receptor beta chains derived from one specimen sequenced in a study of Tregs in tolerant kidney transplant recipients. The data were produced by immunoSEQ multiplex PCR, yet TCRdb's version contains in-frame clones alone and is incomplete. The sample comprises tens of thousands of clones, around nine tenths of which are singletons, and approximately 0.36% rests with the top ten. This specimen was CD4+ T cells from blood, taken before the transplant. The receptors stem from a human donor who received a combined kidney and bone marrow transplant.

J is TRBJ2-7 and V is TRBV28, with 11 bases matching TRBD2. V was clipped by 7 bases and J by 7 bases; unmatched bases: 9. The CDR3 consists of 14 residues. Germline V gene data show CDR1 as MDHEN and CDR2 as SYDVKM. Here the CDR3 DNA reads TGTGCCAGCAACCTTAGCGGGAGGGCATGGGAGCAGTACTTC. Protein: CASNLSGRAWEQYF.

This chain uses TRBV28 with TRBJ1-2, with D unresolved. The V gene lost 3 bases and the J gene lost 3 bases, with 8 bases spanning the gap. The CDR3 is 13 amino acids. The germline V gene has CDR1 MDHEN and CDR2 SYDVKM. CDR3 region: CASSFPGDYGYTF. The CDR3 DNA sequence: TGTGCCAGCAGTTTCCCCGGGGACTATGGCTACACCTTC.

This clone was picked up a small number of times. This chain uses TRBV30 with TRBJ1-2; 9 bases map to TRBD1. With 2 bases clipped from V and 5 bases from J, the junction kept 3 bases outside the gene matches. Germline CDR1 and CDR2: GTSNPN and SVGIG (reference sequence). The CDR3 sequence is 13 residues long. The CDR3 nucleotides read TGTGCCTGGAGTAGGGACAGGGAATATGGCTACACCTTC. Residues: CAWSRDREYGYTF.

This chain connects TRBV6-5 to TRBJ2-1; 10 nucleotides agree with TRBD1. V shed 6 bases and J 4 bases; nucleotides not matched to a gene: 6. The CDR3 length is 15 residues. Germline assignment: CDR1 MNHEY and CDR2 SVGAGI. DNA for the CDR3: TGTGCCAGCAGCCCGGGACAGGGGAGTTACAATGAGCAGTTCTTC. Translating it yields CASSPGQGSYNEQFF.

The chain links TRBV5-1 to TRBJ1-1, with 9 bases lining up with TRBD1. The CDR3 is 17 residues long. Looked up from germline, CDR1 is SGHRS and CDR2 is YFSETQ. Trimming removed 0 bases from V and 1 base from J; junction bases left unmatched: 7. Written as DNA, the CDR3 is TGCGCCAGCAGCTTGGGGGGGACAGGGTCCGCGAACACTGAAGCTTTCTTT. Protein: CASSLGGTGSANTEAFF.

V usage is TRBV7-3 and J usage is TRBJ1-1, with D possibly being TRBD1 (5 bases). V was cut by 5 bases and J by 5 bases, with 15 bases left in between. The germline V gene encodes CDR1 SGHTA and CDR2 FQGTGA. This CDR3 contains 14 residues. The CDR3 region has the DNA TGTGCCAGCAGCCCGGGAGGGGTGGGGACTGAAGCTTTCTTT. Its protein is CASSPGGVGTEAFF.

The CDR3 sequence is CATSIREWGETQYF. CDR3 coding DNA: TGTGCCACCAGCATCAGGGAATGGGGAGAGACCCAGTACTTC. V gene TRBV15 combines with J gene TRBJ2-5; the D gene is possibly TRBD1 (5 bases). The CDR3 contains 14 residues. Germline V gene sequence: CDR1 LNHNV, CDR2 YYDKDF (reference sequence). V dropped 4 bases and J dropped 4 bases, with 13 bases sitting between them.

The chain employs TRBV2 and TRBJ1-1; D remains unclear. V lost 4 bases and J 1 base, leaving 7 bases between the germline ends. Germline CDR1 and CDR2: SNHLY and FYNNEI. The CDR3 contains 13 residues. The CDR3 region has the DNA TGTGCCAGCAGTGCCGACTGGAACACTGAAGCTTTCTTT. Translating gives CASSADWNTEAFF.

J is TRBJ2-7 and V is TRBV9; 7 positions match TRBD1. V lost 4 bases, J lost 5 bases, and 9 bases stayed unmatched. The CDR3 loop spans 14 amino acids. Germline assignment: CDR1 SGDLS and CDR2 YYNGEE. The CDR3: CASSLGTAFNEQYF. The CDR3 DNA follows: TGTGCCAGCAGCCTTGGGACAGCGTTCAACGAGCAGTACTTC.

This clone showed up just a few times. The chain employs TRBV29-1 and TRBJ2-3; TRBD1 matches 7 bases. The V gene end was trimmed by 8 bases and the J gene end by 2 bases; junction bases not matched to a gene: 10. Germline assignment: CDR1 SQVTM and CDR2 ANQGSEA. CDR3 length: 14 residues. The CDR3 protein is CSTTGQSHTDTQYF. The CDR3 DNA is TGCAGCACTACGGGACAGTCGCACACAGATACGCAGTATTTT.

The chain links TRBV5-6 to TRBJ2-5; 7 bases line up with TRBD1. V was pared by 4 bases and J by 5 bases, with 11 bases of the junction left unmatched. Germline-derived CDR1 and CDR2 are SGHDT and YYEEEE. CDR3 length: 15 residues. The CDR3 DNA sequence: TGTGCCAGCAGCCCTCGGGACCAGGGGGTTGAGACCCAGTACTTC. It is translated as CASSPRDQGVETQYF.

V gene TRBV7-2 combines with J gene TRBJ2-1; a weak D match, TRBD2 (5 bases). The CDR3 loop spans 15 amino acids. V was trimmed by 1 base and J by 2 bases, leaving 9 bases between them. Germline loops: CDR1 SGHTA, CDR2 FQGNSA. CDR3 nucleotide sequence: TGTGCCAGCAGCTTAGATGGAGCGGCCTACAATGAGCAGTTCTTC. Its protein product is CASSLDGAAYNEQFF.

The chain recombines TRBV28 with TRBJ1-5, with D uncertain. The CDR3 length is 14 residues. Germline V gives CDR1 MDHEN, CDR2 SYDVKM. V gave up 3 bases and J gave up 3 bases, with 9 bases separating them. Here the CDR3 reads CASSFRGFNQPQHF. CDR3 bases: TGTGCCAGCAGTTTCCGAGGTTTCAATCAGCCCCAGCATTTT.

The CDR3 DNA follows: TGTGCCAGCTCACGACAGTCTAACTATGGCTACACCTTC. The encoded protein is CASSRQSNYGYTF. The chain uses TRBV18 and TRBJ1-2; weak D call: TRBD1 (5 bases). CDR3 size: 13 residues. The germline V gene has CDR1 KGHSH and CDR2 LQKENI. Trimming removed 4 bases from V and 0 bases from J, with 6 bases in between.

The rearrangement joins TRBV18 to TRBJ2-7; D gene ambiguous. Germline lookup yields CDR1 KGHSH and CDR2 LQKENI. There are 15 residues in the CDR3. V lost 2 bases and J lost 3, with 14 bases in between. The DNA for the CDR3 is TGTGCCAGCTCACCAATTGGCGGTGATAGCTACGAGCAGTACTTC. This gives the protein CASSPIGGDSYEQYF.

The chain links TRBV7-2 to TRBJ2-3, with D hard to call. The CDR3 totals 12 residues. The V end lost 3 bases, the J end lost 2 bases, and 3 bases lay between the germline ends. CDR1 is SGHTA and CDR2 is FQGNSA in the germline V gene. CDR3 DNA: TGTGCCAGCAGCTTCTTCACAGATACGCAGTATTTT. It translates to CASSFFTDTQYF.